The source of this T cell receptor beta chain is a study of early T cells in non-severe SARS-CoV-2 infection. Study-wide background: Bulk RNA from unsorted whole blood was sequenced; chains were unpaired. Notes on the study in general: In VDJdb matching, anti-spike CD8 responses were favored while private and CD4 specificities went missing.

Individual cDNA molecules carried attached unique molecular identifiers. TCRdb reprocessed the 5' RACE reads via MiXCR and lists one record per CDR3 protein. The sample comprises tens of thousands of distinct CDR3 sequences, more than 7% of which are singletons, and 13% rests with the top ten. About this clonotype itself: The antigen remains unidentified.

The sequences come from whole blood, collected at baseline. The source of this sequence is an adult who was a healthcare worker with PCR-confirmed SARS-CoV-2 infection or an uninfected control (not recorded which).

CDR3 DNA: TGTGCCAGCAGCCTCAGCGGTACGAGCACAGATACGCAGTATTTT. As protein: CASSLSGTSTDTQYF. The chain is built from TRBV7-3 and TRBJ2-3; TRBD2 might be the D (5 bases). This CDR3 is 15 amino acids long. Germline values: CDR1 SGHTA, CDR2 FQGTGA. The V end lost 5 bases, the J end lost 0 bases, and 12 bases lay between the germline ends.